This T cell receptor beta chain stems from a study of neurological immune-mediated disorders. Overall study findings and caveats: Sharing of CDR3 amino acid sequences among expanded clones across subjects was absent, suggesting private repertoires in all groups.

TCRdb recomputed calls from the 5' RACE reads with MiXCR, one row per CDR3 protein. This sample carries around 33,000 distinct CDR3 sequences, around 7.8% of them seen once, and the ten largest clones take less than 4.5%. This clonotype was counted ten times or more. Its matching antigen is unknown. Where libraries were unsorted, they were derived from 2 million PBMCs stored at -80 degrees C. Sequenced input: PBMCs. The sequence derives from a woman in her thirties or forties in good health.

Here the CDR3 DNA reads TGTGCCAGCAGCTTGGGACAGCCGAGCTCTGGGGCCAACGTCCTGACTTTC. As protein: CASSLGQPSSGANVLTF. The chain joins TRBV5-5 to TRBJ2-6; D is perhaps TRBD1 (5 bases). Germline V gives CDR1 SGHKS, CDR2 YYEKEE (reference sequence). Trimming stripped 0 bases from V and 0 bases from J, with 10 bases between. The CDR3 covers 17 residues.